Each of the 17 T cell receptor beta chains below was sequenced from the same sample in a study of T cells in Graves' hyperthyroidism and ophthalmopathy. Researchers took RNA transcripts and amplified the TCR beta CDR3 regions from them. Carried out on the TCR CDR3, a first-round RT-PCR used the HTBI primer set. From the multiplex PCR reads, TCRdb called clonotypes with MiXCR, one entry per CDR3 protein. The data show about 500,000 distinct CDR3 sequences, around 15% seen once. The sequencing sample was made of blood. Receptors originate from a woman between 18 and 29 years old with Graves' hyperthyroidism.

This clonotype was observed many times. The chain is built from TRBV29-1 and TRBJ2-1; 9 positions agree with TRBD2. Germline CDR1 and CDR2: SQVTM and ANQGSEA. V lost 4 bases, J lost 1 base, and 5 bases stayed unmatched. This CDR3 comprises 15 residues. Written as DNA, the CDR3 is TGCAGCGTTGCTAGCGGGGCGAGGTCCTACAATGAGCAGTTCTTC. Translated: CSVASGARSYNEQFF.

V and J are TRBV7-9 and TRBJ1-4; 7 bases fit TRBD1. This CDR3 spans 14 amino acids. Germline CDR1 and CDR2: SEHNR and FQNEAQ (reference sequence). Trimming cost V 7 bases and J 4 bases; bases outside gene matches: 6. CDR3 sequence: CASTRDRDNEKLFF. The CDR3, as DNA: TGTGCCAGCACCAGGGACAGAGATAATGAAAAACTGTTTTTT.

This clonotype was counted a few times. The chain employs TRBV18 and TRBJ2-5; 8 bases line up with TRBD2. V lost 4 bases and J lost 5; bases outside the gene matches: 9. This CDR3 region has 15 residues. Germline loops: CDR1 KGHSH, CDR2 LQKENI. CDR3: CASSQGLAGQETQYF. The CDR3 DNA is TGTGCCAGCTCACAAGGACTAGCCGGTCAGGAGACCCAGTACTTC. Full variable domain (missing parts from reference TRBV18 and TRBJ2-5): NAGVMQNPRHLVRRRGQEARLRCSPMKGHSHVYWYRQLPEEGLKFMVYLQKENIIDESGMPKERFSAEFPKEGPSILRIQQVVRGDSAAYFCASSQGLAGQETQYFGPGTRLLVL.

The chain recombines TRBV4-2 with TRBJ2-1, with TRBD2 matching over 9 bases. V was pared by 0 bases and J by 4 bases, with 10 bases of the junction left unmatched. CDR3 size: 18 residues. Germline V gene sequence: CDR1 LGHNA, CDR2 YNFKEQ. Here the CDR3 reads CASSQESSGGPKYNEQFF. CDR3 bases: TGTGCCAGCAGCCAAGAATCGAGCGGGGGGCCTAAATACAATGAGCAGTTCTTC.

This clonotype was counted a few times. V and J are TRBV7-8 and TRBJ1-1, with D perhaps TRBD1 (5 bases). Trimming pared 5 bases from V and 0 bases from J, leaving 16 bases between. The CDR3 contains 16 residues. CDR1 and CDR2 from the germline V gene are SGHVS and FQNEAQ. As DNA, the CDR3 is TGTGCCAGCAGCCCCCGAGGCGGGGGATTGAACACTGAAGCTTTCTTT. Residues: CASSPRGGGLNTEAFF.

This clonotype was found many times. V and J are TRBV7-8 and TRBJ2-7; 7 bases are a match to TRBD1. CDR1 SGHVS and CDR2 FQNEAQ come from the germline V gene. Losses at the gene ends were 5 bases for V and 2 bases for J; bases not matched to a gene: 9. This CDR3 has 15 residues. The CDR3 nucleotides are TGTGCCAGCAGCCACAGTAGACAGGGAACCTACGAGCAGTACTTC. Translated, it gives CASSHSRQGTYEQYF. Full variable domain (rest looked up from reference TRBV7-8 and TRBJ2-7): GAGVSQSPRYKVAKRGQDVALRCDPISGHVSLFWYQQALGQGPEFLTYFQNEAQLDKSGLPSDRFFAERPEGSVSTLKIQRTQQEDSAVYLCASSHSRQGTYEQYFGPGTRLTVT.

This clonotype was counted ten times or more. The chain links TRBV6-1 to TRBJ2-3, with 11 bases that match TRBD2. Germline-derived CDR1 and CDR2 are MNHNS and SASEGT. The J segment lost 2 bases and the V segment lost 0 bases, leaving 7 bases of the junction unmatched. The CDR3 sequence is 18 residues long. The DNA of the CDR3 is TGTGCCAGCAGTGAAGCAAGTTTTAGCGGGAGGGTCACAGATACGCAGTATTTT. Translation: CASSEASFSGRVTDTQYF.

The genes are TRBV7-9 and TRBJ2-5; possible D gene TRBD2, 5 bases. The CDR3 runs 15 residues. Germline lookup yields CDR1 SEHNR and CDR2 FQNEAQ (reference sequence). Deletions cut 2 bases from V and 4 bases from J, with 14 bases between. CDR3 coding DNA: TGTGCCAGCAGCTTACCAACTAGGGAAAGAGAGACCCAGTACTTC. Encoded protein: CASSLPTRERETQYF.

This chain connects TRBV19 to TRBJ2-2; no clear D. The CDR3 is 13 amino acids. V dropped 4 bases and J dropped 0 bases, with 3 bases sitting between them. The germline V gene has CDR1 LNHDA and CDR2 SQIVND (reference sequence). The CDR3 nucleotides read TGTGCCAGTAGTAAAGCGAACACCGGGGAGCTGTTTTTT. It specifies CASSKANTGELFF.

In the case of this clonotype: One end of the junction is discordant with germline, which a read error may explain. The chain links TRBV11-2 to TRBJ2-2, with TRBD2 matching 8 bases. The CDR3 is 15 amino acids. Germline CDR1 reads SGHAT; CDR2 reads FQNNGV. CDR3 nucleotide sequence: TGTGCCAGTTCAGGAGCGGGAGTTTATTCCGGGGAGCCGTTTTTT. Encoded protein: CASSGAGVYSGEPFF. Filled out from reference TRBV11-2 and TRBJ2-2, the complete variable domain reads EAGVAQSPRYKIIEKRQSVAFWCNPISGHATLYWYQQILGQGPKLLIQFQNNGVVDDSQLPKDRFSAERLKGVDSTLKIQPAKLEDSAVYLCASSGAGVYSGEPFFGEGSRLTVL.

This clonotype was seen at least ten times. The genes are TRBV3-1 and TRBJ2-7; 7 nucleotides match TRBD2. Germline loops: CDR1 LGHDT, CDR2 YNNKEL (reference sequence). The CDR3 runs to 15 residues. V trimming: 1 base; J trimming: 2 bases; junction bases outside the gene matches: 5. The CDR3 region is CASSQGASGPYEQYF. CDR3 DNA: TGTGCCAGCAGCCAAGGGGCTAGCGGTCCCTACGAGCAGTACTTC.

V usage is TRBV5-1 and J usage is TRBJ2-5; 13 bases fit TRBD2. The V gene's germline CDR1 is SGHRS and CDR2 YFSETQ. Trimming took 1 base from V and 8 from J; bases not matched to a gene: 17. The CDR3 has 19 residues. The DNA of the CDR3 is TGCGCCAGCAGCTTGCCCCCACCCGGGACTAGCGGGATAAGTGGAACCCAGTACTTC. This encodes CASSLPPPGTSGISGTQYF.

Regarding this clonotype: Germline is not matched at one junction end, which may reflect a read error. The chain has TRBV11-2 and TRBJ2-3, with TRBD2 as a possible D gene (5 bases). The germline gives CDR1 SGHAT, CDR2 FQNNGV. The CDR3 is made up of 14 amino acids. The CDR3 nucleotides read TGTACCAGCGGCCGCGCCTGGGGCACAGATACGCAGTATTTT. Its translation is CTSGRAWGTDTQYF. Supplemented by reference TRBV11-2 and TRBJ2-3, the full variable domain reads EAGVAQSPRYKIIEKRQSVAFWCNPISGHATLYWYQQILGQGPKLLIQFQNNGVVDDSQLPKDRFSAERLKGVDSTLKIQPAKLEDSAVYLCTSGRAWGTDTQYFGPGTRLTVL.

The genes are TRBV6-2 or TRBV6-3 and TRBJ2-5, with 13 bases lining up with TRBD2. V was clipped by 6 bases and J by 3 bases; unmatched bases: 7. This CDR3 is built from 16 residues. Germline V gives CDR1 MNHEY, CDR2 SVGEGT. The CDR3, as DNA: TGTGCCAGCAGCTGGACTAGCGGGGGAAAGAAAGAGACCCAGTACTTC. This gives the protein CASSWTSGGKKETQYF.

The table lists this clonotype with many counts. The chain uses TRBV11-1 and TRBJ2-7, with a possible D match to TRBD1 (5 bases). V was trimmed by 1 base and J by 4 bases, leaving 11 bases between them. The germline gives CDR1 SGHAT, CDR2 FQDESV (reference sequence). The CDR3 covers 14 residues. CDR3 residues: CASSLEGLRYEQYF. The CDR3 DNA reads as TGTGCCAGCAGCTTAGAGGGGTTGAGGTACGAGCAGTACTTC.

Many counts were recorded for this clonotype. The chain has TRBV28 and TRBJ2-2, with D perhaps being TRBD1 or TRBD2 (6 bases each). The CDR3 consists of 16 residues. The V end was cut by 8 bases, the J end by 0 bases, with 16 bases between. From germline, CDR1 is MDHEN and CDR2 SYDVKM. CDR3 loop: CASVLAGTPNTGELFF. DNA of the CDR3: TGTGCCAGCGTCCTCGCGGGGACACCGAACACCGGGGAGCTGTTTTTT. The whole variable domain, filled in from reference TRBV28 and TRBJ2-2, reads DVKVTQSSRYLVKRTGEKVFLECVQDMDHENMFWYRQDPGLGLRLIYFSYDVKMKEKGDIPEGYSVSREKKERFSLILESASTNQTSMYLCASVLAGTPNTGELFFGEGSRLTVL.

This clonotype was counted many times. The chain links TRBV2 to TRBJ1-2; D ambiguous. This CDR3 has 14 amino acids. V was cut by 2 bases and J by 0 bases, with 7 bases left in between. CDR1 is SNHLY, CDR2 FYNNEI, per germline. The CDR3 nucleotides read TGTGCCAGCAGTGAAACACGTTCTAACTATGGCTACACCTTC. This gives the protein CASSETRSNYGYTF.